The 21 T cell receptor beta chains listed next were all sequenced from one sample in a study of vaccination and CD4 T cells after COVID-19. What these receptors recognize is not known. Treatment given: roughly ten-day PBMC culture with coronavirus spike peptide pools or control peptides (ViraFEST assay). The unexposed donor gave CD4+ T cells before the COVID-19 pandemic (2011-2018). The Oncomine TCR Beta short-read assay sequenced DNA from cultured CD4+ T cells. Via MiXCR, TCRdb re-called the PCR reads, giving one row per CDR3 protein. The table records about 6,900 distinct CDR3 sequences, over 20% of them present only once. Sequencing was carried out using CD4+ T cells from blood, cultured in vitro. These receptor sequences come from a human donor in good health.

This clonotype is judged medium-sized (0.01 to 0.1%). The chain uses TRBV19 and TRBJ1-6; the D is unclear. The CDR3 extends over 12 amino acids. The germline V gene encodes CDR1 LNHDA and CDR2 SQIVND (reference sequence). The V end was cut by 2 bases, the J end by 7 bases, with 3 bases between. CDR3 sequence (DNA): TGTGCCAGTAGTATACAGAATTCACCCCTCCACTTT. Translating gives CASSIQNSPLHF.

This clonotype was counted a few times. This chain joins TRBV6-1 and TRBJ2-6; D possibly matches TRBD1 or TRBD2 (5 bases each). The CDR3 covers 18 residues. CDR1 MNHNS and CDR2 SASEGT come from the germline V gene. The V and J ends lost 7 bases and 4 bases respectively, with 23 bases between them. CDR3 residues: CASIRSGQGVAGANVLTF. CDR3 DNA sequence: TGTGCCAGCATCCGCAGTGGCCAGGGAGTCGCAGGGGCCAACGTCCTGACTTTC.

A few counts support this clonotype. This chain uses TRBV29-1 with TRBJ2-2, with 10 bases lining up with TRBD2. This CDR3 is built from 16 residues. Germline-derived CDR1 and CDR2 are SQVTM and ANQGSEA. V lost 6 bases to trimming and J lost 3 bases; unmatched junction nucleotides: 10. The CDR3 coding sequence is TGCAGCGTGCCCCTCAGCGGGGGGGCACACACCGGGGAGCTGTTTTTT. Protein: CSVPLSGGAHTGELFF.

This clonotype was detected only a few times. Written as DNA, the CDR3 is TGTGCCAGCAGCTTCCATGGGGTCGGGACCGGGGAGCTGTTTTTT. Amino acids: CASSFHGVGTGELFF. This sequence joins TRBV7-9 and TRBJ2-2; D remains ambiguous. Trimming shortened V by 3 bases and J by 5 bases, and 13 bases separated the two germline ends. Germline-derived CDR1 and CDR2 are SEHNR and FQNEAQ (reference sequence). CDR3 size: 15 residues.

This clonotype has only a few counts. The chain joins TRBV7-2 to TRBJ2-7, with a possible D match to TRBD1 (6 bases). Germline loops: CDR1 SGHTA, CDR2 FQGNSA. The V end was cut by 5 bases, the J end by 3 bases, with 14 bases between. The CDR3 totals 14 residues. The CDR3 here is CASSKGQTRYEQYF. CDR3 bases: TGTGCCAGCAGCAAAGGACAGACCCGCTACGAGCAGTACTTC.

This clonotype was seen more than once but under ten times. The V gene is TRBV7-6, the J gene TRBJ2-7, with 7 bases aligning to TRBD1. Germline V gene sequence: CDR1 SGHVS, CDR2 FNYEAQ. The CDR3 extends over 13 amino acids. V was pared by 5 bases and J by 5 bases, with 6 bases of the junction left unmatched. The CDR3 region has the DNA TGTGCCAGCAGCCGACAGGGCGGTAACGAGCAGTACTTC. It translates to CASSRQGGNEQYF.

This chain joins TRBV6-5 and TRBJ2-7; D unresolved. This CDR3 comprises 12 residues. The V end was cut by 2 bases, the J end by 6 bases, with 8 bases between. Per germline, CDR1 MNHEY and CDR2 SVGAGI. The CDR3 sequence is CASSYPRGEQYF. DNA for the CDR3: TGTGCCAGCAGTTACCCCCGTGGCGAGCAGTACTTC.

This clonotype showed up just a few times. The chain has TRBV4-1 and TRBJ1-2; TRBD1 might be the D (5 bases). The CDR3 sequence is 14 residues long. The V end was cut by 3 bases, the J end by 2 bases, with 10 bases between. Germline values: CDR1 MGHRA, CDR2 YSYEKL. In DNA form, the CDR3 reads TGCGCCAGCAGCCATGGGGCAGTAAACTATGGCTACACCTTC. This sequence encodes CASSHGAVNYGYTF.

This clonotype was seen a few times. This chain joins TRBV6-1 and TRBJ2-3, with a weak D call TRBD2 (6 bases). Germline lookup yields CDR1 MNHNS and CDR2 SASEGT. The CDR3 covers 14 residues. Trimming took off 7 bases at V and 10 bases at J, with 21 bases between the two ends. The CDR3: CASTSGLLWFPQYF. For the CDR3, the DNA is TGTGCCAGCACCAGCGGGTTGTTGTGGTTCCCGCAGTATTTT.

The chain recombines TRBV5-6 with TRBJ2-5; 8 positions agree with TRBD2. Trimming at V came to 4 bases and at J to 5 bases, leaving 13 bases not matched to a gene. CDR3 size: 16 residues. The germline V gene encodes CDR1 SGHDT and CDR2 YYEEEE. The CDR3 loop is CASSPLVSTGGETQYF. The CDR3 DNA reads TGTGCCAGCAGCCCTCTTGTGTCAACGGGAGGGGAGACCCAGTACTTC.

The chain employs TRBV12-3 or TRBV12-4 and TRBJ2-3, with TRBD1 as a possible D gene (5 bases). The CDR3 is 15 amino acids. V was trimmed by 6 bases and J by 7 bases, leaving 20 bases between them. In nucleotides, the CDR3 is TGTGCCAGCAGCCCAGGGCACTCGAGCTTGAATACGCAGTATTTT. Translated: CASSPGHSSLNTQYF.

This clonotype was counted a few times. The genes are TRBV7-2 and TRBJ2-3, with D uncertain. There are 13 residues in the CDR3. Trimming took off 7 bases at V and 4 bases at J, with 12 bases between the two ends. Per germline, CDR1 SGHTA and CDR2 FQGNSA. The CDR3 bases are TGTGCCAGCACCACATATCTAGCAGATACGCAGTATTTT. Its protein product is CASTTYLADTQYF.

This clonotype has just a few counts. V usage is TRBV7-8 and J usage is TRBJ2-1, with 7 bases identical to TRBD2. The CDR3 length is 15 residues. CDR1 is SGHVS and CDR2 is FQNEAQ in the germline V gene. Trimming at V came to 0 bases and at J to 7 bases, leaving 6 bases not matched to a gene. CDR3 residues: CASSLAGGNWNEQFF. CDR3 DNA sequence: TGTGCCAGCAGCTTAGCGGGGGGGAATTGGAATGAGCAGTTCTTC.

This clonotype appeared a few times. The chain employs TRBV6-1 and TRBJ2-6; no definite D call. CDR1 is MNHNS and CDR2 is SASEGT in the germline V gene. Trimming cost V 7 bases and J 1 base, with 14 bases left between them. This CDR3 is built from 16 residues. CDR3 region: CASKNELRSGANVLTF. The CDR3, as DNA: TGTGCCAGCAAAAACGAACTTCGATCTGGGGCCAACGTCCTGACTTTC.

The chain has TRBV29-1 and TRBJ2-3; 8 bases map to TRBD1. Unmatched junction bases numbered 4, after V lost 4 bases and J lost 4 bases. CDR1 SQVTM and CDR2 ANQGSEA come from the germline V gene. CDR3 size: 13 residues. This CDR3 is CSVGQGRSDTQYF. CDR3 in DNA: TGCAGCGTTGGACAGGGGCGATCAGATACGCAGTATTTT.

In its sample, this clonotype was seen a few times. The chain is built from TRBV6-1 and TRBJ1-6, with 7 positions matching TRBD1. The V segment lost 8 bases and the J segment 7 bases; nucleotides outside the gene matches: 8. The CDR3 covers 14 residues. The germline gives CDR1 MNHNS, CDR2 SASEGT. In DNA, the CDR3 is TGTGCCAGCCGGGACGGGACAGCGAATTCACCCCTCCACTTT. It specifies CASRDGTANSPLHF.

V gene TRBV12-3 or TRBV12-4 combines with J gene TRBJ1-2; maybe TRBD1 (5 bases). The V gene lost 3 bases and the J gene lost 5 bases, with 10 bases spanning the gap. The CDR3 extends over 13 amino acids. The CDR3 sequence: CASSFTGGYGYTF. In DNA, the CDR3 is TGTGCCAGCAGTTTCACAGGAGGGTATGGCTACACCTTC.

This clonotype was detected only a few times. DNA of the CDR3: TGTGCCAGCAGCTTACCCCGGACAGGCCCCTCTGGGGCCAACGTCCTGACTTTC. Translated: CASSLPRTGPSGANVLTF. The gene calls are TRBV7-2 and TRBJ2-6, with 7 bases fitting TRBD1. The CDR3 runs 18 residues. With V trimmed by 2 bases and J by 0 bases, 7 bases remained unmatched. Germline V gene sequence: CDR1 SGHTA, CDR2 FQGNSA.

The CDR3 nucleotides read TGCGCCAGTTGGGACCAGAATAACTATGGCTACACCTTC. Protein sequence: CASWDQNNYGYTF. J is TRBJ1-2 and V is TRBV10-2; TRBD1 is a possible D gene (5 bases). The V end lost 9 bases, the J end lost 1 base, and 12 bases lay between the germline ends. Germline V gene lookup returns CDR1 WSHSY and CDR2 SAAADI. This CDR3 has 13 residues.

The CDR3 loop reads CASSRDLHSNQPQHF. In DNA form, the CDR3 reads TGTGCCAGCAGCAGGGACCTTCATAGCAATCAGCCCCAGCATTTT. The gene calls are TRBV6-2 or TRBV6-3 and TRBJ1-5, with a tentative D call TRBD1 (5 bases). The V gene's germline CDR1 is MNHEY and CDR2 SVGEGT. Trimming removed 6 bases at V and 0 bases at J, with 12 bases between. This CDR3 is 15 amino acids long.

The V and J genes are TRBV6-5 and TRBJ1-1; D is perhaps TRBD1 (5 bases). Per the germline V gene, CDR1 is MNHEY and CDR2 is SVGAGI. Trimming stripped 0 bases from V and 0 bases from J, with 17 bases between. CDR3 length: 18 residues. CDR3 bases: TGTGCCAGCAGTTACTCGAACCCCCCCCAGGGAGTGAACACTGAAGCTTTCTTT. Residues: CASSYSNPPQGVNTEAFF.